The 30 T cell receptor beta chains in this list originate from one sample, sequenced in a study of T cells after somatic rescue of genetic block. The method was immunoSEQ multiplex PCR; TCRdb's version includes in-frame clones alone and lacks a portion of them. The sample records some 90,000 clones, 75% to 90% being singletons. The specimen sequenced was peripheral blood mononuclear cells (PBMCs). These receptor sequences come from a woman between 18 and 29 years old.

The chain carries TRBV6-1 and TRBJ2-7, with D possibly being TRBD1 or TRBD2 (5 bases each). V was pared by 11 bases and J by 0 bases, with 14 bases between. From germline, CDR1 is MNHNS and CDR2 SASEGT. The CDR3 sequence is 13 residues long. CDR3 loop: CAGSGTYSYEQYF. The CDR3 DNA sequence: TGTGCCGGCTCGGGGACCTACTCCTACGAGCAGTACTTC.

This chain joins TRBV9 and TRBJ1-1; the D is unclear. CDR1 and CDR2 (germline): SGDLS, YYNGEE. This CDR3 region has 16 residues. Between the trimmed V and J ends, which lost 0 bases and 2 bases, there was a span of 14 bases. The CDR3 is CASSVGTARGNTEAFF. CDR3 nucleotide sequence: TGTGCCAGCAGCGTAGGGACCGCCCGGGGTAACACTGAAGCTTTCTTT.

V gene TRBV7-2 combines with J gene TRBJ2-3; 15 bases line up with TRBD2. CDR1 and CDR2 (germline): SGHTA, FQGNSA. V gave up 11 bases and J gave up 4 bases; unmatched junction bases: 7. The CDR3 is made up of 15 amino acids. The CDR3 nucleotides read TGTGCCGGAGGGGGACTAGCGGGAGGTGCAGATACGCAGTATTTT. It codes for CAGGGLAGGADTQYF.

This chain connects TRBV13 to TRBJ1-1; D not certain. This CDR3 is 13 amino acids long. Trimming shortened V by 5 bases and J by 1 base, and 8 bases separated the two germline ends. CDR1 and CDR2 from the germline V gene are PRHDT and FYEKMQ (reference sequence). Written as DNA, the CDR3 is TGTGCCAGCAGCCCCCGACGGAACACTGAAGCTTTCTTT. Translating it yields CASSPRRNTEAFF. The variable domain in full, completed from reference TRBV13 and TRBJ1-1, reads AAGVIQSPRHLIKEKRETATLKCYPIPRHDTVYWYQQGPGQDPQFLISFYEKMQSDKGSIPDRFSAQQFSDYHSELNMSSLELGDSALYFCASSPRRNTEAFFGQGTRLTVV.

This clone was observed a single time. The V and J genes are TRBV7-6 and TRBJ1-3; D perhaps matches TRBD1 (5 bases). The CDR3 has 14 residues. The germline V and J ends were trimmed by 5 bases and 8 bases, with 16 bases remaining between them. Germline CDR1 SGHVS, CDR2 FNYEAQ. CDR3 DNA sequence: TGTGCCAGCAGCCCTCGAGGGGCCCGGGACACCATATATTTT. It encodes CASSPRGARDTIYF.

The rearrangement joins TRBV28 to TRBJ1-1; D unresolved. CDR1 and CDR2 from the germline V gene are MDHEN and SYDVKM. The CDR3 spans 15 residues. Trimming cost V 1 base and J 1 base, with 10 bases left between them. This chain's CDR3 is CASSLFQFPNTEAFF. The DNA for the CDR3 is TGTGCCAGCAGTTTATTTCAGTTCCCGAACACTGAAGCTTTCTTT.

V and J are TRBV7-3 and TRBJ2-7; 8 bases match TRBD2. Trimming removed 0 bases from V and 6 bases from J; junction bases left unmatched: 13. The length of the CDR3 is 17 residues. From germline, CDR1 is SGHTA and CDR2 FQGTGA. CDR3 coding DNA: TGTGCCAGCAGCTTAACTTCTATATCGCTAGCGGGCGGCGAGCAGTACTTC. It yields the protein CASSLTSISLAGGEQYF. Based on the CDR3 plus reference TRBV7-3 and TRBJ2-7, the full variable domain is GAGVSQTPSNKVTEKGKYVELRCDPISGHTALYWYRQSLGQGPEFLIYFQGTGAADDSGLPNDRFFAVRPEGSVSTLKIQRTERGDSAVYLCASSLTSISLAGGEQYFGPGTRLTVT.

The rearrangement joins TRBV4-3 to TRBJ2-2; D perhaps matches TRBD2 (5 bases). V dropped 0 bases and J dropped 2 bases, with 13 bases sitting between them. The CDR3 is 17 residues long. In germline, CDR1 is LGHNA, CDR2 YSLEER. The CDR3 DNA follows: TGCGCCAGCAGCCAAGATCCAGGACGGACTAACACCGGGGAGCTGTTTTTT. This translates into CASSQDPGRTNTGELFF.

The rearrangement links TRBV19 to TRBJ2-3, with 8 bases fitting TRBD2. The CDR3 covers 13 residues. Germline values: CDR1 LNHDA, CDR2 SQIVND (reference sequence). Unmatched junction bases numbered 4, after V lost 8 bases and J lost 3 bases. The CDR3 nucleotides are TGTGCCAGTTCCGGGGGGGTAACAGATACGCAGTATTTT. Protein: CASSGGVTDTQYF.

This rearrangement joins TRBV5-1 to TRBJ2-5, with D unresolved. Trimming shortened V by 4 bases and J by 5 bases, and 12 bases separated the two germline ends. The CDR3 consists of 13 residues. CDR1 is SGHRS and CDR2 is YFSETQ in the germline V gene. CDR3 sequence: CASSTPPKETQYF. The CDR3 DNA follows: TGCGCCAGCAGCACTCCCCCGAAGGAGACCCAGTACTTC.

The chain is built from TRBV15 and TRBJ2-5; D gene unclear. CDR3 length: 14 residues. V was shortened by 3 bases and J by 0 bases, with 8 bases between the two germline ends. Germline lookup yields CDR1 LNHNV and CDR2 YYDKDF (reference sequence). CDR3 in DNA: TGTGCCACCAGCAGTCTCACGCACCAAGAGACCCAGTACTTC. As protein: CATSSLTHQETQYF.

The chain uses TRBV5-1 and TRBJ2-1; D is possibly TRBD2 (5 bases). V was clipped by 0 bases and J by 4 bases, with 17 bases between them. This CDR3 has 17 residues. CDR1 is SGHRS, CDR2 YFSETQ, per germline. CDR3 in amino acids: CASSLAETSGGYNEQFF. Written as DNA, the CDR3 is TGCGCCAGCAGCTTGGCTGAAACGAGCGGAGGATACAATGAGCAGTTCTTC. The variable domain in full, completed from reference TRBV5-1 and TRBJ2-1, reads KAGVTQTPRYLIKTRGQQVTLSCSPISGHRSVSWYQQTPGQGLQFLFEYFSETQRNKGNFPGRFSGRQFSNSRSEMNVSTLELGDSALYLCASSLAETSGGYNEQFFGPGTRLTVL.

The gene calls are TRBV19 and TRBJ1-2; weak D call: TRBD1 (5 bases). The germline gives CDR1 LNHDA, CDR2 SQIVND (reference sequence). CDR3 length equals 14 residues. V gave up 4 bases and J gave up 3 bases, with 12 bases separating them. This CDR3 reads CASSTPGGHYGYTF. The CDR3 coding sequence is TGTGCCAGTAGTACCCCGGGGGGACACTATGGCTACACCTTC.

This chain joins TRBV4-1 and TRBJ1-2; D is unresolved. Germline V gives CDR1 MGHRA, CDR2 YSYEKL. The CDR3 runs to 13 residues. V lost 0 bases, J lost 4 bases, and 6 bases lay in between. CDR3 DNA sequence: TGCGCCAGCAGCCAAGATCCGGCCTATGGCTACACCTTC. Its protein is CASSQDPAYGYTF.

The chain recombines TRBV27 with TRBJ2-2; 8 bases line up with TRBD1. The CDR3 runs to 14 residues. V trimming: 3 bases; J trimming: 15 bases; junction bases outside the gene matches: 12. Germline V gene lookup returns CDR1 MNHEY and CDR2 SMNVEV (reference sequence). This chain's CDR3 is CASSFLPTGGGLFF. In nucleotides, the CDR3 is TGTGCCAGCAGTTTCTTGCCTACAGGGGGTGGGTTGTTTTTT.

The chain recombines TRBV19 with TRBJ1-1; TRBD1 agrees at 8 bases. CDR1 and CDR2 from the germline V gene are LNHDA and SQIVND (reference sequence). The CDR3 has 16 amino acids. V lost 3 bases and J lost 0; bases outside the gene matches: 6. Here the CDR3 DNA reads TGTGCCAGTAGTATGGTAGGACAGGGTATGAACACTGAAGCTTTCTTT. Protein: CASSMVGQGMNTEAFF. Together with reference TRBV19 and TRBJ1-1, the CDR3 gives the full variable domain: DGGITQSPKYLFRKEGQNVTLSCEQNLNHDAMYWYRQDPGQGLRLIYYSQIVNDFQKGDIAEGYSVSREKKESFPLTVTSAQKNPTAFYLCASSMVGQGMNTEAFFGQGTRLTVV.

The chain has TRBV6-1 and TRBJ1-1; D unclear. The V end was cut by 8 bases, the J end by 5 bases, with 12 bases between. CDR3 length: 12 residues. From germline, CDR1 is MNHNS and CDR2 SASEGT. CDR3 sequence: CASEPDWTEAFF. Written as DNA, the CDR3 is TGTGCCAGCGAACCGGACTGGACTGAAGCTTTCTTT.

The gene calls are TRBV27 and TRBJ2-7; 7 nucleotides line up with TRBD2. The CDR3 runs 14 residues. The trim removed 6 bases at V and 3 bases at J, leaving 8 bases unmatched. CDR1 and CDR2 from the germline V gene are MNHEY and SMNVEV (reference sequence). The DNA for the CDR3 is TGTGCCAGCAGCCCAGGACTAGGGTACTACGAGCAGTACTTC. It is translated as CASSPGLGYYEQYF.

This chain uses TRBV7-2 with TRBJ1-4; D is undetermined. The CDR3 covers 16 residues. V dropped 3 bases and J dropped 8 bases, with 19 bases sitting between them. Germline CDR1 and CDR2: SGHTA and FQGNSA. The CDR3 is CASSLRPKIPPEKLFF. For the CDR3, the DNA is TGTGCCAGCAGCTTGCGCCCCAAAATCCCCCCCGAAAAACTGTTTTTT.

This chain links TRBV18 with TRBJ2-6; D possibly matches TRBD1 or TRBD2 (5 bases each). The CDR3 totals 19 residues. In germline, CDR1 is KGHSH, CDR2 LQKENI. The germline V and J ends were trimmed by 3 bases and 2 bases, with 20 bases remaining between them. DNA for the CDR3: TGTGCCAGCTCACCCAGGGCTAAAGTTAGCGCTACTGGGGCCAACGTCCTGACTTTC. Its protein product is CASSPRAKVSATGANVLTF.

This clone was seen more than once but under ten times. The chain carries TRBV27 and TRBJ1-2; 7 bases are shared with TRBD1. Trimming removed 2 bases from V and 8 bases from J; junction bases left unmatched: 8. Germline lookup yields CDR1 MNHEY and CDR2 SMNVEV (reference sequence). The CDR3 totals 14 residues. CDR3 in amino acids: CASSLVAGGGGYTF. CDR3 nucleotides: TGTGCCAGCAGTTTAGTGGCAGGGGGTGGGGGCTACACCTTC.

V and J are TRBV7-9 and TRBJ1-2; maybe TRBD1 (5 bases). The CDR3 loop spans 15 amino acids. V was cut by 5 bases and J by 7 bases, with 20 bases left in between. The germline V gene has CDR1 SEHNR and CDR2 FQNEAQ (reference sequence). The CDR3 DNA follows: TGTGCCAGCAGCACCGCCGACAGACCGGGTGGTGGCTACACCTTC. It encodes CASSTADRPGGGYTF.

This chain joins TRBV5-1 and TRBJ1-2, with TRBD1 identical over 7 bases. J lost 6 bases, V lost 0 bases, and 5 bases had no gene match. The CDR3 has 14 amino acids. Germline assignment: CDR1 SGHRS and CDR2 YFSETQ. The CDR3 region is CASSLAGQGDGYTF. The CDR3 region has the DNA TGCGCCAGCAGCTTGGCCGGGCAGGGGGATGGCTACACCTTC.

In this sample, this clone turned up once. The rearrangement uses TRBV18 and TRBJ2-3, with TRBD1 matching over 7 bases. The CDR3 is 12 amino acids. Losses at the gene ends were 0 bases for V and 11 bases for J; bases not matched to a gene: 2. Looked up from germline, CDR1 is KGHSH and CDR2 is LQKENI. The CDR3 protein is CASSPPTGWQYF. As DNA, the CDR3 is TGTGCCAGCTCACCACCGACAGGGTGGCAGTATTTT. The whole variable domain, filled in from reference TRBV18 and TRBJ2-3, reads NAGVMQNPRHLVRRRGQEARLRCSPMKGHSHVYWYRQLPEEGLKFMVYLQKENIIDESGMPKERFSAEFPKEGPSILRIQQVVRGDSAAYFCASSPPTGWQYFGPGTRLTVL.

This rearrangement joins TRBV12-5 to TRBJ2-1; 8 nucleotides line up with TRBD1. The V segment lost 1 base and the J segment 8 bases; nucleotides outside the gene matches: 7. Looked up from germline, CDR1 is LGHNT and CDR2 is FRNRAP. This CDR3 has 15 amino acids. This chain's CDR3 is CASGLGSGQVDEQFF. DNA of the CDR3: TGTGCTAGTGGTTTGGGGTCGGGACAGGTGGATGAGCAGTTCTTC.

This chain links TRBV27 with TRBJ2-2; D could derive from TRBD1 or TRBD2 (5 bases each). This CDR3 contains 14 residues. The germline gives CDR1 MNHEY, CDR2 SMNVEV (reference sequence). V lost 6 bases and J lost 1, with 9 bases in between. CDR3 coding DNA: TGTGCCAGCAGGCCGGGGCTGAACACCGGGGAGCTGTTTTTT. Translation: CASRPGLNTGELFF.

This chain joins TRBV4-1 and TRBJ1-1; TRBD1 is a possible D gene (6 bases). The V gene's germline CDR1 is MGHRA and CDR2 YSYEKL. This CDR3 has 16 amino acids. The ends were cut back, 1 base at V and 4 bases at J, with 16 bases in the middle. The CDR3 here is CASSQVKDSSVTEAFF. The CDR3 nucleotides read TGCGCCAGCAGCCAAGTTAAGGACAGCTCGGTCACTGAAGCTTTCTTT.

The chain combines TRBV5-6 with TRBJ2-5; D possibly corresponds to TRBD2 (6 bases). Matching the DNA end better, TRBJ2-7 makes the J call doubtful. CDR1 and CDR2 from the germline V gene are SGHDT and YYEEEE. The CDR3 contains 14 residues. DNA of the CDR3: TGTGCCAGCAGCTTTGGAGGGGCTTCCTACGAGCAGTACTTC. Its protein is CASSFGGASYEQYF.

This clone was counted once. This chain connects TRBV28 to TRBJ2-1; D possibly corresponds to TRBD2 (5 bases). Germline-derived CDR1 and CDR2 are MDHEN and SYDVKM. CDR3 length: 11 residues. The V end was cut by 5 bases, the J end by 10 bases, with 9 bases between. The CDR3 here is CASSPQREQFF. The CDR3 DNA sequence: TGTGCCAGCAGTCCCCAGCGGGAGCAGTTCTTC.

The gene calls are TRBV28 and TRBJ1-1; perhaps TRBD1 as D (5 bases). The germline V gene has CDR1 MDHEN and CDR2 SYDVKM. The CDR3 spans 14 residues. V lost 4 bases to trimming and J lost 3 bases, with 12 bases between them. This chain's CDR3 is CASSSSGYDTEAFF. Here the CDR3 DNA reads TGTGCCAGCAGTTCCTCAGGGTATGACACTGAAGCTTTCTTT.